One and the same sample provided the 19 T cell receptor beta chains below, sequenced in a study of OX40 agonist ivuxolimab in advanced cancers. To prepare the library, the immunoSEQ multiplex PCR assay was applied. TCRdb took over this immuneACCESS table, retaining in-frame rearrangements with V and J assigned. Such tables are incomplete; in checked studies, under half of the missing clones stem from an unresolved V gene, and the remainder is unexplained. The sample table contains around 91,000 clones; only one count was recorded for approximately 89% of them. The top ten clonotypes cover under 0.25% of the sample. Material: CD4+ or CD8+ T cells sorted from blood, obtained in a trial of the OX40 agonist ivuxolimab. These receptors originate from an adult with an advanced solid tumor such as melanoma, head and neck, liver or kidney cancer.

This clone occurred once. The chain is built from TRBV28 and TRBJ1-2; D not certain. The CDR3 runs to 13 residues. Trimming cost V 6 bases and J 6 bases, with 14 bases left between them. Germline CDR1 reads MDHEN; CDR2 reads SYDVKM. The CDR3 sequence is CASSSGLGDGYTF. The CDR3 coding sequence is TGTGCCAGCAGCTCGGGCCTCGGCGATGGCTACACCTTC.

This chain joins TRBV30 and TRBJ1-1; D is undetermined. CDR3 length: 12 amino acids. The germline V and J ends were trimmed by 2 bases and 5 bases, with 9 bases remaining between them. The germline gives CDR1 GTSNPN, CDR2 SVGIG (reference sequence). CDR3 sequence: CAWSHKGTEAFF. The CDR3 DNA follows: TGTGCCTGGAGTCATAAGGGAACTGAAGCTTTCTTT.

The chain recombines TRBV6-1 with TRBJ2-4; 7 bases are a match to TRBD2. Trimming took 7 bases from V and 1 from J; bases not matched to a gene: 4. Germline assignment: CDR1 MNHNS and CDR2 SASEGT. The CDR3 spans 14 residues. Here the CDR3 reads CASNYSGAKNIQYF. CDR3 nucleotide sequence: TGTGCCAGCAATTATAGCGGGGCCAAAAACATTCAGTACTTC.

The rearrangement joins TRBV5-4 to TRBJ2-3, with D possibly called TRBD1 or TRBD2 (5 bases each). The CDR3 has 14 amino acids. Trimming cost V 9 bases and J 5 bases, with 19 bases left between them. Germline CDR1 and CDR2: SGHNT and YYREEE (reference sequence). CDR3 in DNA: TGTGCCACCTCCTCAGGGAGTAAAGTAGATACGCAGTATTTT. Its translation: CATSSGSKVDTQYF.

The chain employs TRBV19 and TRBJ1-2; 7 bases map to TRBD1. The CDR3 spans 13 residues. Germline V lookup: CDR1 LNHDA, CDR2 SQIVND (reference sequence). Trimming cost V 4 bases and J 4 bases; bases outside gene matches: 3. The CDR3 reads CASSTNRGYGYTF. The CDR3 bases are TGTGCCAGTAGTACGAACAGGGGCTATGGCTACACCTTC. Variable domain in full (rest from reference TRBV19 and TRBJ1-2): DGGITQSPKYLFRKEGQNVTLSCEQNLNHDAMYWYRQDPGQGLRLIYYSQIVNDFQKGDIAEGYSVSREKKESFPLTVTSAQKNPTAFYLCASSTNRGYGYTFGSGTRLTVV.

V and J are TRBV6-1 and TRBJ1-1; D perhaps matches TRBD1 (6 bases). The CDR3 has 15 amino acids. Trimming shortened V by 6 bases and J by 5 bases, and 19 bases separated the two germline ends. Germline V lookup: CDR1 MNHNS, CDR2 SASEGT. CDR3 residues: CASRQPTGRWTEAFF. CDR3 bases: TGTGCCAGCAGACAACCGACAGGTAGGTGGACTGAAGCTTTCTTT.

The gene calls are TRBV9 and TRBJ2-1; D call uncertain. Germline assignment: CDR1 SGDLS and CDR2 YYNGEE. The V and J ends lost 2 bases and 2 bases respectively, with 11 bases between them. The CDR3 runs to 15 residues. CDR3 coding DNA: TGTGCCAGCAGCGTCAGTCTAGGCGCCTACAATGAGCAGTTCTTC. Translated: CASSVSLGAYNEQFF.

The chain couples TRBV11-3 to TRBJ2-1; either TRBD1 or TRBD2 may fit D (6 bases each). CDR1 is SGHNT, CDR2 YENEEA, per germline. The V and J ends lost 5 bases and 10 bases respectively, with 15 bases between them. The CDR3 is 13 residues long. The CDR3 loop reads CASSPGRGGEQFF. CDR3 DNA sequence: TGTGCCAGCAGCCCTGGCAGAGGGGGGGAGCAGTTCTTC.

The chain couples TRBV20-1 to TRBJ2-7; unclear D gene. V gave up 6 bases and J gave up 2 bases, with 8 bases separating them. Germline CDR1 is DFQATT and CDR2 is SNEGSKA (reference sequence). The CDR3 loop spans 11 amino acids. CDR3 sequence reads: CSASNTYEQYF. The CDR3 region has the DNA TGCAGTGCCTCCAACACCTACGAGCAGTACTTC.

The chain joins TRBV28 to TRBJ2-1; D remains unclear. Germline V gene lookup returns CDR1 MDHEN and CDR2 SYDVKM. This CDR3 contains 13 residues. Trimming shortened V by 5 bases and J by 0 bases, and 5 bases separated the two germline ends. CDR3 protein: CASSRSSYNEQFF. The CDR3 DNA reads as TGTGCCAGCAGTAGGAGCTCCTACAATGAGCAGTTCTTC.

The DNA of the CDR3 is TGTGCCAGCAGTAGACAGAACACCGGGGAGCTGTTTTTT. This codes for CASSRQNTGELFF. V is TRBV6-6 and J is TRBJ2-2, with D hard to call. This CDR3 spans 13 amino acids. V was clipped by 5 bases and J by 1 base, with 5 bases between them. Germline V gene sequence: CDR1 MNHNY, CDR2 SVGAGI (reference sequence).

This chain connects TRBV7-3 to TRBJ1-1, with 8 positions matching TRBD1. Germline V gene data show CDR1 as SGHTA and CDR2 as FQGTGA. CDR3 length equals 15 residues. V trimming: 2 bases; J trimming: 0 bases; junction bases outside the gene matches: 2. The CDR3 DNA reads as TGTGCCAGCAGCTTAGGGACAGGATTGAACACTGAAGCTTTCTTT. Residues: CASSLGTGLNTEAFF.

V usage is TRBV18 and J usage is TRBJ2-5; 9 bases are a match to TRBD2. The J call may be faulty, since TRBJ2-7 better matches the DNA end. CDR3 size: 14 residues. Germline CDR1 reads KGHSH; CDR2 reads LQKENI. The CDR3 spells CASSPCGRACEQYF. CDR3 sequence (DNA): TGTGCCAGCTCACCATGCGGGAGGGCTTGCGAGCAGTACTTC.

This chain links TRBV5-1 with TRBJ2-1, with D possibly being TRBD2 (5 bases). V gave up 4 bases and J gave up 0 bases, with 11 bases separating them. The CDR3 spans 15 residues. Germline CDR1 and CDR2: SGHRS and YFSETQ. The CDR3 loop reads CASSPAVSSYNEQFF. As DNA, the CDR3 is TGCGCCAGCAGCCCAGCGGTGAGCTCCTACAATGAGCAGTTCTTC.

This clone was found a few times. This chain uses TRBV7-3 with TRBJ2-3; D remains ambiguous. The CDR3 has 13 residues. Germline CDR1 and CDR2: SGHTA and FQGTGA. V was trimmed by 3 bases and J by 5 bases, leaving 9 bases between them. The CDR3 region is CASSFLVGDTQYF. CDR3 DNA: TGTGCCAGCAGCTTCTTAGTAGGAGATACGCAGTATTTT. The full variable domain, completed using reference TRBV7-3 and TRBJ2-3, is GAGVSQTPSNKVTEKGKYVELRCDPISGHTALYWYRQSLGQGPEFLIYFQGTGAADDSGLPNDRFFAVRPEGSVSTLKIQRTERGDSAVYLCASSFLVGDTQYFGPGTRLTVL.

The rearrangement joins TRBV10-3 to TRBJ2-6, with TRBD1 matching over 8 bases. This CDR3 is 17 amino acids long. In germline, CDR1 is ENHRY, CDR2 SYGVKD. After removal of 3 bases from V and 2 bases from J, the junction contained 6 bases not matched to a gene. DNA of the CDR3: TGTGCCATCAGTGAACAACAGGGGGGCGCTGGGGCCAACGTCCTGACTTTC. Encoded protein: CAISEQQGGAGANVLTF.

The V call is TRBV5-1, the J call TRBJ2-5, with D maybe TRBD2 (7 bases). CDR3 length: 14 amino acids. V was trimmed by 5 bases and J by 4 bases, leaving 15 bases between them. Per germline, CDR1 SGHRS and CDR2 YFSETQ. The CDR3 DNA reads TGCGCCAGCAGTACAGGGAGGGTGGGAGAGACCCAGTACTTC. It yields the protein CASSTGRVGETQYF.

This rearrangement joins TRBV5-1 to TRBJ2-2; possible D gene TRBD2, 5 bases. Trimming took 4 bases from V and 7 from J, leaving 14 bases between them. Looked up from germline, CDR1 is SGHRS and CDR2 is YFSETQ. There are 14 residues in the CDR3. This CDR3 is CASSLPTSYGELFF. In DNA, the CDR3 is TGCGCCAGCAGCCTCCCTACTAGTTACGGGGAGCTGTTTTTT.

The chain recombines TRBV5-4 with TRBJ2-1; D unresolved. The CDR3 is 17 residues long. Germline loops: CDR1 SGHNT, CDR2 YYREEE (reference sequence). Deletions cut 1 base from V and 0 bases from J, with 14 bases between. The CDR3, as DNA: TGTGCCAGCAGCTTGTACGGCTGGCGAAACTCCTACAATGAGCAGTTCTTC. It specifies CASSLYGWRNSYNEQFF.